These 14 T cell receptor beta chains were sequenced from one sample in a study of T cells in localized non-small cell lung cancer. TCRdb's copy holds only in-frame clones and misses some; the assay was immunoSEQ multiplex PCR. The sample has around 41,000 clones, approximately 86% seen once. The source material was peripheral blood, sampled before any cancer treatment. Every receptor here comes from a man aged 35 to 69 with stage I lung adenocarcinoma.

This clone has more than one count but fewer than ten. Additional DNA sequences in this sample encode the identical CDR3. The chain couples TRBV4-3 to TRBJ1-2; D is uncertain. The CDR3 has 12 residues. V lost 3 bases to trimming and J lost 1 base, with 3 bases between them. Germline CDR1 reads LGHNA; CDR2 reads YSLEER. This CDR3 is CASSQGNYGYTF. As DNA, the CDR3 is TGCGCCAGCAGCCAGGGTAACTATGGCTACACCTTC.

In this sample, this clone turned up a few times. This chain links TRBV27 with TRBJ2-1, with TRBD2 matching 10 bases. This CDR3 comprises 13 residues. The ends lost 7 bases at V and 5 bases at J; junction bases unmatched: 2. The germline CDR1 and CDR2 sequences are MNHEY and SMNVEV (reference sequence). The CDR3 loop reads CASTSGSHNEQFF. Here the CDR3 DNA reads TGTGCCAGCACTAGCGGGAGCCACAATGAGCAGTTCTTC.

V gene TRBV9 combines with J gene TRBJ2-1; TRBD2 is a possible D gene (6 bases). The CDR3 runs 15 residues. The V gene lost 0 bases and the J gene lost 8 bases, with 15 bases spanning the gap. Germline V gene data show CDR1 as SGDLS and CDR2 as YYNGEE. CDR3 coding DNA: TGTGCCAGCAGCGTAGGGACTACAGTTGCCCATGAGCAGTTCTTC. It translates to CASSVGTTVAHEQFF.

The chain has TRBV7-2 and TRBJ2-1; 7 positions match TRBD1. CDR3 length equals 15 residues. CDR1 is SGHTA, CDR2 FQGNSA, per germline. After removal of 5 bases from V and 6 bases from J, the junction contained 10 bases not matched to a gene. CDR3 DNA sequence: TGTGCCAGCAGCCCAGACAGGGACCTCGGCAATGAGCAGTTCTTC. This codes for CASSPDRDLGNEQFF.

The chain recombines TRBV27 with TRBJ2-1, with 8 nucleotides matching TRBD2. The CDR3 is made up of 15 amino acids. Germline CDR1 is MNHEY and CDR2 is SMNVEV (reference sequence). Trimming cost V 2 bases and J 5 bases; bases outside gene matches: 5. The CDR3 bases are TGTGCCAGCAGTTTACGGGAGGGCCGGAACAATGAGCAGTTCTTC. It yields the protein CASSLREGRNNEQFF.

CDR3 amino acids: CASSLVSSGANVLTF. CDR3 sequence (DNA): TGTGCCAGCAGCTTGGTGAGCTCTGGGGCCAACGTCCTGACTTTC. V gene TRBV5-5 combines with J gene TRBJ2-6; D is unresolved. Trimming took off 0 bases at V and 0 bases at J, with 4 bases between the two ends. From germline, CDR1 is SGHKS and CDR2 YYEKEE (reference sequence). This CDR3 comprises 15 residues. Full variable domain (outside the CDR3, taken from reference TRBV5-5 and TRBJ2-6): DAGVTQSPTHLIKTRGQQVTLRCSPISGHKSVSWYQQVLGQGPQFIFQYYEKEERGRGNFPDRFSARQFPNYSSELNVNALLLGDSALYLCASSLVSSGANVLTFGAGSRLTVL.

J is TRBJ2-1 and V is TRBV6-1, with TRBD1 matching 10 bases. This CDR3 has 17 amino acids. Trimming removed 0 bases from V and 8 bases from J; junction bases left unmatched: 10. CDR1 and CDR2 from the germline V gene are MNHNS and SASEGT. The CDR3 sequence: CASSEALLRQGAHEQFF. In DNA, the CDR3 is TGTGCCAGCAGTGAAGCGCTTCTTAGACAGGGGGCTCATGAGCAGTTCTTC.

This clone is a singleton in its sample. CDR3 nucleotides: TGTGCCAGCAGCCTACTCTGGTCGGTCGGGGAGCTGTTTTTT. Translated, it gives CASSLLWSVGELFF. The rearrangement uses TRBV6-5 and TRBJ2-2; D unresolved. Trimming took 6 bases from V and 7 from J, leaving 15 bases between them. The CDR3 sequence is 14 residues long. The germline V gene encodes CDR1 MNHEY and CDR2 SVGAGI.

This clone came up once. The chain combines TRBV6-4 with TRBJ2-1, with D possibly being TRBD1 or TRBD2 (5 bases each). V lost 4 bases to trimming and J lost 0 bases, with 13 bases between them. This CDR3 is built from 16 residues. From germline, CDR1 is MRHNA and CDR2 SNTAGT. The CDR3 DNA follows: TGTGCCAGCAGTGTTTCGTGGGACCCCTCCTACAATGAGCAGTTCTTC. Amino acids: CASSVSWDPSYNEQFF.

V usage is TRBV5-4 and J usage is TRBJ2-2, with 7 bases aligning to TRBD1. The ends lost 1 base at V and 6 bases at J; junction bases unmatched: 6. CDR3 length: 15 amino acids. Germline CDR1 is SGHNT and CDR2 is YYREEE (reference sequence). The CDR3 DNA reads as TGTGCCAGCAGCTTGCGGCAGGGGGACGCCGGGGAGCTGTTTTTT. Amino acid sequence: CASSLRQGDAGELFF.

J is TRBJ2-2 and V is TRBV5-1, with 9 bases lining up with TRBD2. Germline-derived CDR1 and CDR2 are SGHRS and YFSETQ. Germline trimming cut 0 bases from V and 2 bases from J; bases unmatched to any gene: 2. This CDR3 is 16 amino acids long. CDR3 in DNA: TGCGCCAGCAGCTTGGGACTAGCGGATAACACCGGGGAGCTGTTTTTT. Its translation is CASSLGLADNTGELFF. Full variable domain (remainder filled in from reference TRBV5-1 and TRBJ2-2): KAGVTQTPRYLIKTRGQQVTLSCSPISGHRSVSWYQQTPGQGLQFLFEYFSETQRNKGNFPGRFSGRQFSNSRSEMNVSTLELGDSALYLCASSLGLADNTGELFFGEGSRLTVL.

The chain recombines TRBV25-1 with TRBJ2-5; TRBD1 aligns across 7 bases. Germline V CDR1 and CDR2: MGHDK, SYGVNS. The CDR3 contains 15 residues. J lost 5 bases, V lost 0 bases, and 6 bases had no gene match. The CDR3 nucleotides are TGTGCCAGCAGTGAATACCAACAGGGGTGGGAGACCCAGTACTTC. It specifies CASSEYQQGWETQYF.

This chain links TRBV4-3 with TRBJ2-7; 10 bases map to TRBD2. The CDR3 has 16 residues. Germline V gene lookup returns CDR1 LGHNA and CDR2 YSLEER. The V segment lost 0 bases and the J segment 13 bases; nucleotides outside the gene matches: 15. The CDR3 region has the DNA TGCGCCAGCAGCCAAGATCCATCAGTCTCAGCGGGAGGGTTATACTTC. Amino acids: CASSQDPSVSAGGLYF.

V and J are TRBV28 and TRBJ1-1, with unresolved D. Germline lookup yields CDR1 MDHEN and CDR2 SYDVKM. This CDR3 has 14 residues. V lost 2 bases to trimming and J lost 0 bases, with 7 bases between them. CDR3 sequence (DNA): TGTGCCAGCAGTTTAAGTCAGATGAACACTGAAGCTTTCTTT. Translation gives CASSLSQMNTEAFF.